This TCR beta chain comes out of a study of regulatory T cells in long-lasting Graves disease (dated by TCRdb to about 2021). Background on the whole study: Persistent Graves' disease was defined as antithyroid drug treatment for over 5 years with persistently positive TSH receptor autoantibodies. This study used TCR sequencing and RNA sequencing of peripheral blood to compare persistent Graves' disease patients against newly diagnosed Graves' disease patients. The study took place in China and was registered as a clinical trial. A total of around 35 samples underwent TCR sequencing, from some 13 patients with persistent Graves' disease and 20 or so patients with newly diagnosed Graves' disease. In the clinical cohort, patients with persistent Graves' disease had used antithyroid drugs for an average of approximately eleven years. The full study reports these points: Because the primary lesion, thyroid tissue, could not be accessed, the study looked at peripheral blood alone. Sequencing and analysis were restricted to the TCR beta chain. A larger number of public clonotypes was shared among persistent patients (fewer than 3,000) than among newly diagnosed patients (around 970). Compared with newly diagnosed patients, patients with persistent Graves' disease had lower TCR Shannon entropy and fewer highly expanded clones, which suggests clonal expansion. The small sample size was acknowledged by the authors as a limitation that may reduce accuracy. Preferential use of TRBV28, TRBJ1-2 and TRBJ2-5 was observed in persistent disease, whereas TRBV20-1 and TRBJ2-1 were favored in newly diagnosed disease.

Spanning cysteine to phenylalanine, the CDR3 consists of 16 amino acids. Only CDR3 DNA is held: 48 bases, read in frame from base 1. Ends trimmed: V by 3 bases, J by 7 bases; bases unmatched to a gene: 12. The germline V gene provides CDR1 SGHRS and CDR2 YFSETQ. The library was generated by multiplex PCR. Instrument on record: Illumina HiSeq 4000. CDR3 regions were amplified by Arm-PCR with iRepertoire HTBI primers to construct TCR beta libraries. Gel purification was performed on PCR products prior to sequencing. The source study handled its data this way. Across samples, about 64 TRBV and 13 to 15 TRBJ segments were identified and used for gene usage analysis of CDR3 amino acid clonotypes. Filtered high-quality paired reads were merged into contigs using COPE and FqMerger. BLAST was used to align contigs to IMGT TRBV, TRBD and TRBJ reference genes, and CDR3 was defined according to IMGT. Any clonotype with a frequency above 0.1% was classified as a highly expanded clone. Repertoire diversity was measured by Shannon entropy, and V-J evenness by the Gini coefficient. A clonotype was considered public if more than one individual shared it. TCRdb reanalyzed the raw reads on its own, using fastp at Q25 for trimming and MiXCR for clone calling, and kept in-frame beta chains. Records with the same CDR3 protein are collapsed into one entry carrying the most frequent genes and DNA. These V and J calls rely on TCRdb rather than the paper's analysis. The sample has hundreds of thousands of distinct CDR3 sequences on record, around 20% of them singletons. More than 13% of the sample is taken by the ten largest.

This clonotype was seen at least ten times. This receptor's antigen is unknown. Base qualities are not at hand, and no much larger clone is one base apart. What this sample's time point label stands for: persistent/refractory GD, antithyroid drugs over 5 years with positive TRAb. For both TCR sequencing and RNA sequencing, RNA was extracted from PBMCs in TRIzol. Graves' disease was diagnosed according to American Thyroid Association guidelines. The patients came from an endocrinology department in Xi'an, China. Each patient gave roughly 10 milliliters of peripheral blood, collected in an EDTA anticoagulant tube. Ficoll Paque Plus density gradient separation was used to isolate PBMCs, and no additional T cell sorting was done. An Agilent 2100 Bioanalyzer and agarose gel were used to assess RNA quality, and a NanoDrop 2000 was used to measure RNA concentration.

The sequence is built from TRBV5-1 and TRBJ1-2; TRBD1 aligns with 10 central bases. The sample here was peripheral blood mononuclear cells (PBMCs), taken when the disease was refractory, from a patient treated with antithyroid drugs. This TCR came from a female donor with Graves disease. CDR3 protein: CASSSDTGTGVPGYTF. The nucleotide sequence reads as follows: TGCGCCAGCAGCTCTGACACCGGGACAGGGGTTCCTGGCTACACCTTC.